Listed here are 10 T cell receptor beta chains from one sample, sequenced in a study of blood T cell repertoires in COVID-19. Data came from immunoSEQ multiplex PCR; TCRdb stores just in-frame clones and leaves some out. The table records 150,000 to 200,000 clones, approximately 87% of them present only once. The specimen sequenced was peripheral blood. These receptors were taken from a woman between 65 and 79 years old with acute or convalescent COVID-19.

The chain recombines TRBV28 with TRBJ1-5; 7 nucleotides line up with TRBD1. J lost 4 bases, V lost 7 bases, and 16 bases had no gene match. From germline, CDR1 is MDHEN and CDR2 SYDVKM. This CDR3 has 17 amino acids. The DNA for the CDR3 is TGTGCCAGCACCGGCCCTGCGACAGACAGGGCAAATCAGCCCCAGCATTTT. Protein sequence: CASTGPATDRANQPQHF.

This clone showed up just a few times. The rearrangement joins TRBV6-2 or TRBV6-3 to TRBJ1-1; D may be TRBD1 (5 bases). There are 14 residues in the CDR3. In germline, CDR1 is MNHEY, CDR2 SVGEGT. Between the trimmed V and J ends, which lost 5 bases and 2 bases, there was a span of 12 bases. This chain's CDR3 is CASSKIRDNTEAFF. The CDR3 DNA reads TGTGCCAGCAGTAAGATCAGGGATAACACTGAAGCTTTCTTT.

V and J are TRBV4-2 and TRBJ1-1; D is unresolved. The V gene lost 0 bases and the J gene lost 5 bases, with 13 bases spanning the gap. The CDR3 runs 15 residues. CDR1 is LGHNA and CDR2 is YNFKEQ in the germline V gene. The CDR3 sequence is CASSQDPIPVTEAFF. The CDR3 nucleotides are TGTGCCAGCAGCCAAGATCCCATCCCGGTTACTGAAGCTTTCTTT.

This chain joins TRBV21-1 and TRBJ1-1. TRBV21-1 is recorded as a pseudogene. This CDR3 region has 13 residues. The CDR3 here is CASSATGGTEAFF. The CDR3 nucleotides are TGTGCCAGCAGCGCGACGGGGGGCACTGAAGCTTTCTTT.

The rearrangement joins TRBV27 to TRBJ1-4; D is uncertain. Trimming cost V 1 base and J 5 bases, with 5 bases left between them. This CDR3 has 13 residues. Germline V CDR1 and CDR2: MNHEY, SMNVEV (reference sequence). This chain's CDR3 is CASSLWPNEKLFF. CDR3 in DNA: TGTGCCAGCAGTTTATGGCCAAATGAAAAACTGTTTTTT.

The CDR3 protein is CATSDWGTATQYF. CDR3 nucleotides: TGTGCCACCAGTGATTGGGGGACAGCGACGCAGTATTTT. The chain is built from TRBV24-1 and TRBJ2-3; 7 bases match TRBD1. J gave up 9 bases and V 2 bases, and 4 bases lay outside the gene matches. CDR3 length: 13 residues. Germline loops: CDR1 KGHDR, CDR2 SFDVKD.

CDR3 sequence reads: CASSNRDTSTDTQYF. As DNA, the CDR3 is TGCGCCAGCAGTAACCGGGACACAAGCACAGATACGCAGTATTTT. The chain uses TRBV10-2 and TRBJ2-3; possibly TRBD1 for D (6 bases). CDR1 is WSHSY and CDR2 is SAAADI in the germline V gene. V was pared by 5 bases and J by 0 bases, with 12 bases between. The CDR3 covers 15 residues.

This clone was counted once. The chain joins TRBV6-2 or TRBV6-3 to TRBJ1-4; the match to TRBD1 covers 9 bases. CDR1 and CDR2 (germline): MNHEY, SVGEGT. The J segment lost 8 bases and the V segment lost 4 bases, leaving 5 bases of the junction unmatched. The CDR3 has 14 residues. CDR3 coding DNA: TGTGCCAGCAGTTTAGCCGGACAGGGGGAAAAACTGTTTTTT. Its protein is CASSLAGQGEKLFF.

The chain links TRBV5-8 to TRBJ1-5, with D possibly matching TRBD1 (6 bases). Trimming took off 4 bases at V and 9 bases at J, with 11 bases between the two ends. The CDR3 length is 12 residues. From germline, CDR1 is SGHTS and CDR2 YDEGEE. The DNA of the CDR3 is TGTGCCAGCAGCCGACAGGTCTCGCCCCAGCATTTT. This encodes CASSRQVSPQHF.

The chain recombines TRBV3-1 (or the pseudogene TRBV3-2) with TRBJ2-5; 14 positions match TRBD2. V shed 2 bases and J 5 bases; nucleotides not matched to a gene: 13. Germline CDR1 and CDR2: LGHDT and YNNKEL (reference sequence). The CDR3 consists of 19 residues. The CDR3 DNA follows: TGTGCCAGCAGCCAATCTGGGGGACTAGCGGGAGTCTTCTGGGAGACCCAGTACTTC. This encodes CASSQSGGLAGVFWETQYF.